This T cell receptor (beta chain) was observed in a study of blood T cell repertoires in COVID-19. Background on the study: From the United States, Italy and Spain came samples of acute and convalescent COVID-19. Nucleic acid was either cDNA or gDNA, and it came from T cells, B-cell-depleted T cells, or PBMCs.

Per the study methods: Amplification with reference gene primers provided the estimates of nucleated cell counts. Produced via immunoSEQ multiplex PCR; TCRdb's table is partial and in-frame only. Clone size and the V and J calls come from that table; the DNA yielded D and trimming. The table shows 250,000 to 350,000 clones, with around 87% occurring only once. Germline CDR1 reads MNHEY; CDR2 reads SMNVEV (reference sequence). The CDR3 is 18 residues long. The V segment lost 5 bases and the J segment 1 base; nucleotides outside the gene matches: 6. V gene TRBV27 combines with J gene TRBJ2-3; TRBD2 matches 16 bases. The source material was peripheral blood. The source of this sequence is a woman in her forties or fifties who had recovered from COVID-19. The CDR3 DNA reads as TGTGCCAGCAGTATTTCGGGGACTAGCGGGGGGGGCACAGATACGCAGTATTTT. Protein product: CASSISGTSGGGTDTQYF.